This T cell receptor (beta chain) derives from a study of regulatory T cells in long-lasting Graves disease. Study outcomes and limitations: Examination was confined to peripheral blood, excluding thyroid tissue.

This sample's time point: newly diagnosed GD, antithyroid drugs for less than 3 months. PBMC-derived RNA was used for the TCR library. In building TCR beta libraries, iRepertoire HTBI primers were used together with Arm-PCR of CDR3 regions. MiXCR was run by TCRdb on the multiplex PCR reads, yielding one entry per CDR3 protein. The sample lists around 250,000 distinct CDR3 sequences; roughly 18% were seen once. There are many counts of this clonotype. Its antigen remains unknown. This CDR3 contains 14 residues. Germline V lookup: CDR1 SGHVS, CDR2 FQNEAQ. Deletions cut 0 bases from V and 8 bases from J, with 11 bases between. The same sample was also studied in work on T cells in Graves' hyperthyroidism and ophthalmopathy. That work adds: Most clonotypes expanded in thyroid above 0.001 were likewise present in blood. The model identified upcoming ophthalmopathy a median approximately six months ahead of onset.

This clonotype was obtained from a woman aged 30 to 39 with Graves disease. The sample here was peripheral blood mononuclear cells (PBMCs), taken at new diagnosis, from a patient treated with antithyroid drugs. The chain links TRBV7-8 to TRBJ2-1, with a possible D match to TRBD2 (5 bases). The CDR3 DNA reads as TGTGCCAGCAGCTTAGCGCATGGGGAGCATGAGCAGTTCTTC. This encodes CASSLAHGEHEQFF.